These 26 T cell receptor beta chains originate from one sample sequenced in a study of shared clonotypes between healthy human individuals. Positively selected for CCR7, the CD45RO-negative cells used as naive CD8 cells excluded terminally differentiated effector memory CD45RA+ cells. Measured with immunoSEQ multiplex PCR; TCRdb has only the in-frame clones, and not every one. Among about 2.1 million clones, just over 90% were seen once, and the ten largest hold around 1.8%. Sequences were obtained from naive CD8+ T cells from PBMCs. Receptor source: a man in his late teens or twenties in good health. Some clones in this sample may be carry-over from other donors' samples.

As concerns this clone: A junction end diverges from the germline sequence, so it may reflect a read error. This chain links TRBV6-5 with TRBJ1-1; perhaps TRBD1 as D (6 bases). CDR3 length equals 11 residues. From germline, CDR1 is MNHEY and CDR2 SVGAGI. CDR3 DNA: TGTGCCTGCAGGGGGAACACTGAAGCTTTCTTT. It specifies CACRGNTEAFF.

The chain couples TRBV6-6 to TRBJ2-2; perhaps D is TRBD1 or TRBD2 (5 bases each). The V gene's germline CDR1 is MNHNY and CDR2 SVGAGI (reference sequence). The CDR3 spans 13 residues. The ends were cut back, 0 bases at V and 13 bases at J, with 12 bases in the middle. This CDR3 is CASSYSGAEWLFF. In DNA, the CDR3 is TGTGCCAGCAGTTACTCCGGGGCGGAGTGGCTGTTTTTT.

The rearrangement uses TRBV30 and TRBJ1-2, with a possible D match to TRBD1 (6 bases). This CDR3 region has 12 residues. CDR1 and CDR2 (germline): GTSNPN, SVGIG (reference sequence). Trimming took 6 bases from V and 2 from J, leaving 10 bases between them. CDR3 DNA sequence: TGTGCCTGCCGGACAGACAACTATGGCTACACCTTC. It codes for CACRTDNYGYTF.

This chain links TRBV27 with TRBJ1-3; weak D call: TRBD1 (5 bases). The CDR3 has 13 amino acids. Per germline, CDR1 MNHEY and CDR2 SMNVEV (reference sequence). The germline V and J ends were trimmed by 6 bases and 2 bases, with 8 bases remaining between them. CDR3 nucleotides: TGTGCCAGCAGCCAGGGACCTGGAAACACCATATATTTT. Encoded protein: CASSQGPGNTIYF.

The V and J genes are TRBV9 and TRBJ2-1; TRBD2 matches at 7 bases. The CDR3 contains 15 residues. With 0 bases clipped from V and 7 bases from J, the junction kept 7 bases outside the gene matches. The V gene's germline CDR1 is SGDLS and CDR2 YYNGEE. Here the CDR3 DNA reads TGTGCCAGCAGCGTAGGCGGGAGTCCAAGTAATGAGCAGTTCTTC. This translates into CASSVGGSPSNEQFF.

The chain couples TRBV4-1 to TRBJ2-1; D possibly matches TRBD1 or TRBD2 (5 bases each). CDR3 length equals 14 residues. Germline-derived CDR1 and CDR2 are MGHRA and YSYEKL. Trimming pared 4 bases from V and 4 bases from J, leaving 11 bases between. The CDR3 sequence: CASSPGTDYNEQFF. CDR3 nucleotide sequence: TGCGCCAGCAGCCCCGGGACGGATTACAATGAGCAGTTCTTC.

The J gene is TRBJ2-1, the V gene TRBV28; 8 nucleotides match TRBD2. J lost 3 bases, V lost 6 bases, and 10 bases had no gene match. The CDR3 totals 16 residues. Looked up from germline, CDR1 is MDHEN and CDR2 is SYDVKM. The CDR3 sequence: CASSPSRLARYNEQFF. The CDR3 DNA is TGTGCCAGCAGCCCTTCCCGACTAGCGCGCTACAATGAGCAGTTCTTC.

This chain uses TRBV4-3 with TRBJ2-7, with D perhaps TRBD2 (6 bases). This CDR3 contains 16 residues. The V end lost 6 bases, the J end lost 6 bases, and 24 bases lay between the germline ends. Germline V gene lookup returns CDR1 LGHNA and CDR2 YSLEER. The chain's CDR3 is CASSPTSSFSLGEQYF. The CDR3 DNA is TGCGCCAGCAGTCCGACTAGTTCCTTTTCCCTCGGCGAGCAGTACTTC.

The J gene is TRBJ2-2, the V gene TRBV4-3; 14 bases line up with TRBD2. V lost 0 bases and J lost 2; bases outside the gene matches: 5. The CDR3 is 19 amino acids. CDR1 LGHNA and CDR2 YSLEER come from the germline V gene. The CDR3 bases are TGCGCCAGCAGCCAAGAGGGACTAGCGGGAGTCCTCAACACCGGGGAGCTGTTTTTT. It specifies CASSQEGLAGVLNTGELFF.

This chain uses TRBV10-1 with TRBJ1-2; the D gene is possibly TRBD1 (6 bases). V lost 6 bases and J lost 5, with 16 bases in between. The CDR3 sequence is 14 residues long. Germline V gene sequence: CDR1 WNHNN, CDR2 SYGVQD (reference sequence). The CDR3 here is CASSPGQLHYGYTF. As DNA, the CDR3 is TGCGCCAGCAGCCCCGGACAGTTGCATTATGGCTACACCTTC.

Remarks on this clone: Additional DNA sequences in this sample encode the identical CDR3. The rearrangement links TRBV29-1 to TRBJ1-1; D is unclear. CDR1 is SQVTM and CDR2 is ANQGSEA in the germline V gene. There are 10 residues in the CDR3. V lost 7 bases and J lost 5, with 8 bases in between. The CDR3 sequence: CSAWVTEAFF. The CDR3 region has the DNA TGCAGCGCCTGGGTGACTGAAGCTTTCTTT.

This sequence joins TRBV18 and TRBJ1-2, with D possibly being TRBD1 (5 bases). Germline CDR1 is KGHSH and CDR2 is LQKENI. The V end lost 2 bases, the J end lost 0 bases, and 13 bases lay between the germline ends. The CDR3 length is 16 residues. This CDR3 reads CASSPVGGAANYGYTF. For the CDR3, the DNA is TGTGCCAGCTCACCAGTTGGAGGGGCCGCTAACTATGGCTACACCTTC.

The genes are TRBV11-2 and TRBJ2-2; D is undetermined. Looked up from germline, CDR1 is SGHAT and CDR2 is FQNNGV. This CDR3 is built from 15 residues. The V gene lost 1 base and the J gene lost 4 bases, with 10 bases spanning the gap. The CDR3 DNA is TGTGCCAGCAGCTTAGCCACCACGATCACCGGGGAGCTGTTTTTT. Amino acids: CASSLATTITGELFF. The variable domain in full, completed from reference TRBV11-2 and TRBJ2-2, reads EAGVAQSPRYKIIEKRQSVAFWCNPISGHATLYWYQQILGQGPKLLIQFQNNGVVDDSQLPKDRFSAERLKGVDSTLKIQPAKLEDSAVYLCASSLATTITGELFFGEGSRLTVL.

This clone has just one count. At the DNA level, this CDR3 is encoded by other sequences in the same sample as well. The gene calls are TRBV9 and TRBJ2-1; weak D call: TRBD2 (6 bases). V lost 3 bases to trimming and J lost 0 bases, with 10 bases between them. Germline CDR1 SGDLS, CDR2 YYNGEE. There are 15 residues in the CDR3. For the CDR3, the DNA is TGTGCCAGCAGCGATAGCGGCAACTCCTACAATGAGCAGTTCTTC. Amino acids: CASSDSGNSYNEQFF.

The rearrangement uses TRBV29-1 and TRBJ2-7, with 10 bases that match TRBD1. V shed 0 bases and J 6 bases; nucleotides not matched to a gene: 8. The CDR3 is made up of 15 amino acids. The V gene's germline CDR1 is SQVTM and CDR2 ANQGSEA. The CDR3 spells CSVEDPGTGESEQYF. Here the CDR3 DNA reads TGCAGCGTTGAAGACCCCGGGACAGGGGAAAGCGAGCAGTACTTC.

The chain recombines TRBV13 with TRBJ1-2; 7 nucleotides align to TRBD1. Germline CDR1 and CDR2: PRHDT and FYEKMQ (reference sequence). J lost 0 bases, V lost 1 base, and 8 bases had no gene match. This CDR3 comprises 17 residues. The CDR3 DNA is TGTGCCAGCAGCTTAGAGGAGCGGACAGGAGCTAACTATGGCTACACCTTC. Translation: CASSLEERTGANYGYTF.

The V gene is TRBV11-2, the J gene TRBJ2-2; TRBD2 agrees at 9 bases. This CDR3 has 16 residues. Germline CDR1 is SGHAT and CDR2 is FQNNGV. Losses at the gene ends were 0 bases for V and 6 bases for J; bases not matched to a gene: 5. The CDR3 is CASSLEAGGPAGELFF. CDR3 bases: TGTGCCAGCAGCTTAGAGGCGGGAGGGCCCGCCGGGGAGCTGTTTTTT.

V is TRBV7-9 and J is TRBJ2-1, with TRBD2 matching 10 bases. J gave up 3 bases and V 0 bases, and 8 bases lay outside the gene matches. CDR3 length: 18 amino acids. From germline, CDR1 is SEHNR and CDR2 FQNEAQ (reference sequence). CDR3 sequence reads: CASSLAAVGLAVYNEQFF. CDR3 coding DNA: TGTGCCAGCAGCTTAGCTGCCGTAGGACTAGCGGTCTACAATGAGCAGTTCTTC.

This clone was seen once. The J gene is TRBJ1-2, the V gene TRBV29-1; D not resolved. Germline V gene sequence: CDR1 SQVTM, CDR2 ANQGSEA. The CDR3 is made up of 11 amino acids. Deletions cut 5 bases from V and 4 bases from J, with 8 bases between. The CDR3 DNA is TGCAGCGTTCGGGCACCCTATGGCTACACCTTC. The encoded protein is CSVRAPYGYTF.

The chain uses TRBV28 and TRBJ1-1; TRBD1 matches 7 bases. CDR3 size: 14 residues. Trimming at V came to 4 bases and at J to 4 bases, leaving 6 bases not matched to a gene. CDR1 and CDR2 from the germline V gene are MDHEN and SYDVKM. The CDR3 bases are TGTGCCAGCAGTTGGTTGACAGGGAGCACTGAAGCTTTCTTT. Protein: CASSWLTGSTEAFF.

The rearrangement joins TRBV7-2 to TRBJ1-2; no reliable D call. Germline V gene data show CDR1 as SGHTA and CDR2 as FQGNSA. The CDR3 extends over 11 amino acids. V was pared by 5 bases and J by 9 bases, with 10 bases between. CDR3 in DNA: TGTGCCAGCAGCAAGACATCGAGCTACACCTTC. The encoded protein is CASSKTSSYTF.

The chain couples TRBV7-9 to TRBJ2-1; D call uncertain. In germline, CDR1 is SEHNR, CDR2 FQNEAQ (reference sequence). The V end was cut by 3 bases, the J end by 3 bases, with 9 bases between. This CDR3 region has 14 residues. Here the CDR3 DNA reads TGTGCCAGCAGCTTCGAGACGGGCTACAATGAGCAGTTCTTC. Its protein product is CASSFETGYNEQFF.

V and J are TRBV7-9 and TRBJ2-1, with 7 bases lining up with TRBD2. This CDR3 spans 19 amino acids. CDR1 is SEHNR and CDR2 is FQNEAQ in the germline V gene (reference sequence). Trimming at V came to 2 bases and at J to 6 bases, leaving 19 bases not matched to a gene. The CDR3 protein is CASSLSGFKRLAEINEQFF. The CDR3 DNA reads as TGTGCCAGCAGCTTAAGCGGATTCAAGCGGCTAGCGGAAATCAATGAGCAGTTCTTC.

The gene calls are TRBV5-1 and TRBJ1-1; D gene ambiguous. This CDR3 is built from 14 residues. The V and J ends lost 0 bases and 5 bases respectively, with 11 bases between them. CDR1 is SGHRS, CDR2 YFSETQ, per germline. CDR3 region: CASSLVHFGTEAFF. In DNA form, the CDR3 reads TGCGCCAGCAGCTTGGTACACTTCGGGACTGAAGCTTTCTTT.

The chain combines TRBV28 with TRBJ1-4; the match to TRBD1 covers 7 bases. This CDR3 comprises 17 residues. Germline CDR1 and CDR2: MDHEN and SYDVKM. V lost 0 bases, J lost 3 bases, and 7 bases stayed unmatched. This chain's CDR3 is CASSLWGMQGANEKLFF. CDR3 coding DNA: TGTGCCAGCAGTTTATGGGGTATGCAGGGGGCTAATGAAAAACTGTTTTTT.

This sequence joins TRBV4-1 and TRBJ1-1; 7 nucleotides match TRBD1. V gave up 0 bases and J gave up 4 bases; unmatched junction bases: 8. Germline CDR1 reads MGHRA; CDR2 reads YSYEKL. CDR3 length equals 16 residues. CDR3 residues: CASSQDRPNRGTEAFF. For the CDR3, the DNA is TGCGCCAGCAGCCAAGATAGACCTAACAGGGGCACTGAAGCTTTCTTT.